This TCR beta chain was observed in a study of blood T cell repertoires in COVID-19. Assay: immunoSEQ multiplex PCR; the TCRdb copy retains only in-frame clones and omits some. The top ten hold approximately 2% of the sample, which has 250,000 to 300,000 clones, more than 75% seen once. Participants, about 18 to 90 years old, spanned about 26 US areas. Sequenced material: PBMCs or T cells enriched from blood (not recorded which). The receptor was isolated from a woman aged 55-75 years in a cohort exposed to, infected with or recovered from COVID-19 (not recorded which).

The CDR3 DNA follows: TGTGCCAGCAGCGTAGAGGGACAGGGTTACGATACGCAGTATTTT. Residues: CASSVEGQGYDTQYF. The chain employs TRBV9 and TRBJ2-3, with TRBD1 identical over 9 bases. The CDR3 has 15 amino acids. With 0 bases clipped from V and 6 bases from J, the junction kept 5 bases outside the gene matches. Germline V gene lookup returns CDR1 SGDLS and CDR2 YYNGEE.